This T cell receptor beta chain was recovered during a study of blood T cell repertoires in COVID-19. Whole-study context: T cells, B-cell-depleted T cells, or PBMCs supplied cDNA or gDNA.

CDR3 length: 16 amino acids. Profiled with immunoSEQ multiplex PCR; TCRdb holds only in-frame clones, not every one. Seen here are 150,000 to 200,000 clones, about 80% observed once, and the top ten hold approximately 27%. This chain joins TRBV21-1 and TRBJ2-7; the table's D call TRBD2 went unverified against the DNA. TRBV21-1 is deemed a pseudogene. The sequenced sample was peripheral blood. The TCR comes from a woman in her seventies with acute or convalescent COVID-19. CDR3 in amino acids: CASSRGPSGAIYEQYF. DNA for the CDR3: TGTGCCAGCAGCAGGGGACCTAGCGGAGCAATTTACGAGCAGTACTTC.